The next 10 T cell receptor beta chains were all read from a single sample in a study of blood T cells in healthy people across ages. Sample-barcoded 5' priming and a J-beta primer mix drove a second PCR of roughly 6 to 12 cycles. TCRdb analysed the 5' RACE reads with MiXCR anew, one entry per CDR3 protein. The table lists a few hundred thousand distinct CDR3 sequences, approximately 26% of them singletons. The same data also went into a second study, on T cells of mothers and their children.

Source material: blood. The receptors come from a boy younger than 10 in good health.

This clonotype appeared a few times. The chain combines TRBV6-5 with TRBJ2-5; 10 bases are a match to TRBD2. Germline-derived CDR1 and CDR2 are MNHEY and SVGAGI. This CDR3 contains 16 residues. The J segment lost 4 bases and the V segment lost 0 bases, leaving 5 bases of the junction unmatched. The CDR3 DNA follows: TGTGCCAGCAGTTACTCGCAGCGGGGGGGCGTAGAGACCCAGTACTTC. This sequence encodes CASSYSQRGGVETQYF.

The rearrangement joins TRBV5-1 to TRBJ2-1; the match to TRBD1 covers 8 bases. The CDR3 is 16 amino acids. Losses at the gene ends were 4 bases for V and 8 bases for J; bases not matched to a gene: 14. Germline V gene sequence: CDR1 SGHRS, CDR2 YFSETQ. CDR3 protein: CASSLRGDRGTDEQFF. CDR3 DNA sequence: TGCGCCAGCAGCCTGAGGGGAGACAGGGGAACCGATGAGCAGTTCTTC.

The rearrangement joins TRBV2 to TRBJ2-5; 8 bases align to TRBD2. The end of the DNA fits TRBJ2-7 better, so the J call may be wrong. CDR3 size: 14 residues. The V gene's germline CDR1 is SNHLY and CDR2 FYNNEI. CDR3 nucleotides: TGTGCCAGCACTTCCGGGACTAGTCTCCACGAGCAGTACTTC. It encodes CASTSGTSLHEQYF.

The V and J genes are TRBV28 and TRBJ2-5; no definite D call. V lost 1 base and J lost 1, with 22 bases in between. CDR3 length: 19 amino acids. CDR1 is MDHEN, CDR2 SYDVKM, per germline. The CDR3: CASSLYRLRPRSVQETQYF. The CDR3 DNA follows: TGTGCCAGCAGTTTATATCGGTTACGTCCGCGGAGCGTCCAAGAGACCCAGTACTTC.

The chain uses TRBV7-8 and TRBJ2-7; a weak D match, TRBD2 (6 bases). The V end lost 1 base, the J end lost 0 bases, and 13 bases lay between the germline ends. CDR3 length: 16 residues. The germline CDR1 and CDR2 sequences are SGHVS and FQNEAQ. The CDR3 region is CASSLGEAGISYEQYF. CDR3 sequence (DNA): TGTGCCAGCAGCTTAGGAGAGGCGGGGATCTCCTACGAGCAGTACTTC.

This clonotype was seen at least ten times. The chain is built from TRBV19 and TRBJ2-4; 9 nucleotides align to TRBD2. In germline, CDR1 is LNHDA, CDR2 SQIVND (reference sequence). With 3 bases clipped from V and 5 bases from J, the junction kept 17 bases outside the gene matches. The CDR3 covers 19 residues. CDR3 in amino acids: CASSISRTSAGGRENIQYF. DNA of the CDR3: TGTGCCAGTAGTATTAGTCGGACTAGCGCCGGTGGACGGGAAAACATTCAGTACTTC.

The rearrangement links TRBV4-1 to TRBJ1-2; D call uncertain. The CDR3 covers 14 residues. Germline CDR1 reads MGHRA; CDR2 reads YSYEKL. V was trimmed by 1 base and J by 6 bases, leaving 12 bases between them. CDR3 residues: CASSQVRQGDGYTF. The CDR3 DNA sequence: TGCGCCAGCAGCCAAGTAAGACAAGGCGATGGCTACACCTTC.

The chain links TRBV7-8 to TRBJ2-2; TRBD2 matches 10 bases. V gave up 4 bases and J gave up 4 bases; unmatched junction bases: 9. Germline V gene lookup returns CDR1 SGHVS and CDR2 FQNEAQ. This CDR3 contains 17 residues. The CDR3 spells CASSSRALAGATGELFF. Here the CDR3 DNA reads TGTGCCAGCAGCTCTAGGGCCCTAGCGGGGGCCACCGGGGAGCTGTTTTTT.

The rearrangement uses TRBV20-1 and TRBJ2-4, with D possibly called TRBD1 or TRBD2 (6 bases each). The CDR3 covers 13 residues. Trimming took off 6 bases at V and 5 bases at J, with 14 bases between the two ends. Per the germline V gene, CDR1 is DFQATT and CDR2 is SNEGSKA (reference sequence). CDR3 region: CSAEGGMENIQYF. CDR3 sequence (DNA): TGCAGTGCCGAGGGGGGAATGGAAAACATTCAGTACTTC.

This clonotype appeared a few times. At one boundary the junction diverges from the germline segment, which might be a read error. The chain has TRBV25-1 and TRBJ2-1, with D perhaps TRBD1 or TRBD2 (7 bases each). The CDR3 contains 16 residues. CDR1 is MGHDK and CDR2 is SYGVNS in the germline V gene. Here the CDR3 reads CASRGTAAGFRNEQFF. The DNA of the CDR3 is TGCGCCAGCAGGGGGACTGCAGCGGGGTTTAGGAATGAGCAGTTCTTC.